This entry is about one TCR beta chain. This sample was taken from a study of shared clonotypes between healthy human individuals. Study context: Donor ages ranged 18 to 49 years: two women, a few men.

Those who donated were healthy HIV-negative adults, with no recent acute infections or vaccinations reported. The assay was immunoSEQ multiplex PCR, and TCRdb's table has in-frame clones only and misses some. This table holds about 680,000 clones, more than 70% found once. There are 15 residues in the CDR3. V shed 0 bases and J shed 3 bases, with 13 bases lying between them. Germline assignment: CDR1 SGHRS and CDR2 YFSETQ. Material: memory CD4+ T cells sorted from blood. Subset given: CD45RA-negative fraction. V usage is TRBV5-1 and J usage is TRBJ2-7; D is unclear. This TCR derives from a woman aged 25 to 45 in good health. The DNA of the CDR3 is TGCGCCAGCAGCTTGGCCCCGGGCCCGATCTACGAGCAGTACTTC. Amino acids: CASSLAPGPIYEQYF.